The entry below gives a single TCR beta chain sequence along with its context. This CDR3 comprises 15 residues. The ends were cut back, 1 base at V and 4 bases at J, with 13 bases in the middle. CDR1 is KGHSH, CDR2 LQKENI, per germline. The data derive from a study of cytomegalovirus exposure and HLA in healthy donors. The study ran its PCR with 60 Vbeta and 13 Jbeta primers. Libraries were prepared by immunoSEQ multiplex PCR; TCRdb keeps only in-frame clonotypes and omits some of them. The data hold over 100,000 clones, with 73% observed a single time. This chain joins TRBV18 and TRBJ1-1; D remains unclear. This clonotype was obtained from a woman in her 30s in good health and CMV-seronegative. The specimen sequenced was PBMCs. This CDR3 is CASSPRWGGGTEAFF. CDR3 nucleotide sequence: TGTGCCAGCTCACCACGGTGGGGAGGAGGCACTGAAGCTTTCTTT.